This T cell receptor (beta chain) was captured in a study of neurological immune-mediated disorders. Synthesis of cDNA was performed by 5'RACE using 10-nucleotide random UMIs. MiXCR, applied by TCRdb to the 5' RACE reads, yields one record per CDR3 protein. The data contain approximately 30,000 distinct CDR3 sequences, approximately 13% of them singletons. The CDR3 is made up of 15 amino acids. The V and J ends lost 6 bases and 8 bases, in that order; junction bases with no gene match: 12. The germline V gene encodes CDR1 DFQATT and CDR2 SNEGSKA (reference sequence). The time point here: longitudinal time-point 2. This clonotype was counted many times.

The sequencing input was PBMCs. This clonotype was sampled from a woman between 40 and 55 years old in good health. The chain carries TRBV20-1 and TRBJ1-5; 11 nucleotides match TRBD1. DNA for the CDR3: TGCAGTGCCGGAGGGGGGACAGGGGGATTCGAGCCCCAGCATTTT. Translation: CSAGGGTGGFEPQHF.